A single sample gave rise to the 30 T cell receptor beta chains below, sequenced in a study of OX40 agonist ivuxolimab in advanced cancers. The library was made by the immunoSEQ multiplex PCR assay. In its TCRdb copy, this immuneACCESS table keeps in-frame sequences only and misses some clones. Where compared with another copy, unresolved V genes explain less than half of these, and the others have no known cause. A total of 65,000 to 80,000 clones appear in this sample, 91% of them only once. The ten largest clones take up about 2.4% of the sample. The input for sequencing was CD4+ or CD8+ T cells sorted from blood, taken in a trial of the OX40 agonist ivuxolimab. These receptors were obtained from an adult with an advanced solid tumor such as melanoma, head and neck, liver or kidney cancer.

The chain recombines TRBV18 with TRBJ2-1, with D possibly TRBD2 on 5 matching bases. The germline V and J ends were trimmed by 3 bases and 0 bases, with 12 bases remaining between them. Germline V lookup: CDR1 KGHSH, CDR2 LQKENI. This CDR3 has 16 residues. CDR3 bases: TGTGCCAGCTCACCCCGGGGTATTATCTCCTACAATGAGCAGTTCTTC. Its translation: CASSPRGIISYNEQFF. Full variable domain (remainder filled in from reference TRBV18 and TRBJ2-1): NAGVMQNPRHLVRRRGQEARLRCSPMKGHSHVYWYRQLPEEGLKFMVYLQKENIIDESGMPKERFSAEFPKEGPSILRIQQVVRGDSAAYFCASSPRGIISYNEQFFGPGTRLTVL.

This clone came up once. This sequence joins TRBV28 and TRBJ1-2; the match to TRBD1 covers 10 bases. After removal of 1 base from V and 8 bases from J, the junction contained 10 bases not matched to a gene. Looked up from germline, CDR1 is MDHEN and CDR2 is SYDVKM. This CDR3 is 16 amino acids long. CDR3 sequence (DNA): TGTGCCAGCAGTTTATCGGGACAGGGGTTTATCCACGGCTACACCTTC. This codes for CASSLSGQGFIHGYTF.

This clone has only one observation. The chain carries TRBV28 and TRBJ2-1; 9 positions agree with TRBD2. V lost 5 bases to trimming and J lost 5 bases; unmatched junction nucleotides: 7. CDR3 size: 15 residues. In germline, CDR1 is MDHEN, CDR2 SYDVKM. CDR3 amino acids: CASSDPSGNDNEQFF. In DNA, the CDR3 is TGTGCCAGCAGTGACCCTAGCGGGAACGACAATGAGCAGTTCTTC.

CDR3 sequence reads: CASSTDPGEEQYF. In DNA, the CDR3 is TGTGCCAGCAGCACGGATCCGGGGGAAGAGCAGTACTTC. The chain couples TRBV5-4 to TRBJ2-7, with a weak D call TRBD2 (6 bases). The length of the CDR3 is 13 residues. The germline V and J ends were trimmed by 4 bases and 7 bases, with 15 bases remaining between them. Germline values: CDR1 SGHNT, CDR2 YYREEE (reference sequence).

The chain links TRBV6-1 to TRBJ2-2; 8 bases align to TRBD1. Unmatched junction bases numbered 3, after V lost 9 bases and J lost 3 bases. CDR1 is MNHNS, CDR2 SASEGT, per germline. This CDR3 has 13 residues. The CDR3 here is CASRQGYTGELFF. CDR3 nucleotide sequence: TGTGCCAGTAGACAGGGGTACACCGGGGAGCTGTTTTTT.

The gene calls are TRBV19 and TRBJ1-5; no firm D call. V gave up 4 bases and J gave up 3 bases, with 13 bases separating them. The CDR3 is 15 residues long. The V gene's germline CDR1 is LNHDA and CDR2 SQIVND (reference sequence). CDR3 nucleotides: TGTGCCAGTAGTAAGGGTCCAAGGACCAATCAGCCCCAGCATTTT. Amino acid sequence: CASSKGPRTNQPQHF.

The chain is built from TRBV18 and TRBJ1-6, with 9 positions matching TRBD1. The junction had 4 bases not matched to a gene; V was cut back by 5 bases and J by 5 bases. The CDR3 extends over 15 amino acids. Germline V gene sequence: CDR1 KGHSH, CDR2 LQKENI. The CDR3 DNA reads TGTGCCAGCTCAGGCGGGACAGGGAATAATTCACCCCTCCACTTT. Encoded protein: CASSGGTGNNSPLHF. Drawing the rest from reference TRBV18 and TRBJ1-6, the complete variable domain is NAGVMQNPRHLVRRRGQEARLRCSPMKGHSHVYWYRQLPEEGLKFMVYLQKENIIDESGMPKERFSAEFPKEGPSILRIQQVVRGDSAAYFCASSGGTGNNSPLHFGNGTRLTVT.

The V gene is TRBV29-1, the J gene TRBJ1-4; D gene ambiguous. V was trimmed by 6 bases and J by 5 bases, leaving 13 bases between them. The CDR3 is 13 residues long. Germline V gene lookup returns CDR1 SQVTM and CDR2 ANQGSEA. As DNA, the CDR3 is TGCAGCGTAGCACAGAACCTCAATGAAAAACTGTTTTTT. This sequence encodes CSVAQNLNEKLFF.

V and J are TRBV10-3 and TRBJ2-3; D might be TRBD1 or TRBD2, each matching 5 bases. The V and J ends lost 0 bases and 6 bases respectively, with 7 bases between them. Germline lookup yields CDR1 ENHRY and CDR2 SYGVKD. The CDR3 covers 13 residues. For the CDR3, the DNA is TGTGCCATCAGTGAGTCGGGGACGGATACGCAGTATTTT. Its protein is CAISESGTDTQYF.

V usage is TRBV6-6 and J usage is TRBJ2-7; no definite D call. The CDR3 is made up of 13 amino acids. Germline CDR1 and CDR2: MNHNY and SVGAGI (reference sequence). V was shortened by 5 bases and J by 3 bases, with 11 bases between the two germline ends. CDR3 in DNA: TGTGCCAGCAGTAAATATGTAAACTACGAGCAGTACTTC. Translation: CASSKYVNYEQYF.

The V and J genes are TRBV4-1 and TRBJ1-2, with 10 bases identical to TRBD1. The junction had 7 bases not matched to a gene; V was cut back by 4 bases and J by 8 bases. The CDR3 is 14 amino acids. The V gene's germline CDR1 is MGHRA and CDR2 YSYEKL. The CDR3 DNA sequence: TGCGCCAGCAGCCTTCCCGGGACAGGGGTCGGCTACACCTTC. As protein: CASSLPGTGVGYTF.

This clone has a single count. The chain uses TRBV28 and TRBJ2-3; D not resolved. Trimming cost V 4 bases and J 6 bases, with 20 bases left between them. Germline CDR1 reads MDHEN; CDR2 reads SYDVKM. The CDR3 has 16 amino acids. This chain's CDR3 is CASSSSLAGRADTQYF. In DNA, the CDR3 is TGTGCCAGCAGTTCCTCGTTGGCAGGTCGTGCGGATACGCAGTATTTT. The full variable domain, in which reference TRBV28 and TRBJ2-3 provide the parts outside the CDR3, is DVKVTQSSRYLVKRTGEKVFLECVQDMDHENMFWYRQDPGLGLRLIYFSYDVKMKEKGDIPEGYSVSREKKERFSLILESASTNQTSMYLCASSSSLAGRADTQYFGPGTRLTVL.

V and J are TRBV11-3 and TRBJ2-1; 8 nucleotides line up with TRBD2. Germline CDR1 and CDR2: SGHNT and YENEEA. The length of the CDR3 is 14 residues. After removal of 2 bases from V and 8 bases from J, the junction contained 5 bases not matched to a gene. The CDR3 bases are TGTGCCAGCAGCTTAATAGCGGGGTCCGATGAGCAGTTCTTC. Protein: CASSLIAGSDEQFF.

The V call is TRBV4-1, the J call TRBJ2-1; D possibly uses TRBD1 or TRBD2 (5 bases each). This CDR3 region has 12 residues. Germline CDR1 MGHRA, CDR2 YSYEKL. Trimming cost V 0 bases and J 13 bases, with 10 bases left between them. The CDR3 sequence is CASSQDEGSQFF. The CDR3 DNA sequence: TGCGCCAGCAGCCAAGATGAGGGGAGCCAGTTCTTC.

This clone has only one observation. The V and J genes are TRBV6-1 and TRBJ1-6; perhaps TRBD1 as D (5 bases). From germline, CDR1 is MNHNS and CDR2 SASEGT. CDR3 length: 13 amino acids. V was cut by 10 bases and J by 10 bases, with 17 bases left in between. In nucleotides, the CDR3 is TGTGCCACACGGGGCAGAAATGACTCACCCCTCCACTTT. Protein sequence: CATRGRNDSPLHF.

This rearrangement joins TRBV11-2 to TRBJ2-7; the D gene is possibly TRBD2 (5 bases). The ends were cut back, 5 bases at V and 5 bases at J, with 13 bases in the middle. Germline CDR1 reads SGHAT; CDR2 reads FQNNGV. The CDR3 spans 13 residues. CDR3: CASSHARRDEQYF. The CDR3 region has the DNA TGTGCCAGCAGCCATGCCAGGCGGGACGAGCAGTACTTC.

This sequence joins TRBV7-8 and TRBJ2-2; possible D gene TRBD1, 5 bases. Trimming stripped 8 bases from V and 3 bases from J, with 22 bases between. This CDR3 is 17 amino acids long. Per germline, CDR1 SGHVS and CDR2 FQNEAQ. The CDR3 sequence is CASRHGSGSGYTGELFF. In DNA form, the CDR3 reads TGTGCCAGCCGCCACGGGTCAGGGTCCGGGTACACCGGGGAGCTGTTTTTT.

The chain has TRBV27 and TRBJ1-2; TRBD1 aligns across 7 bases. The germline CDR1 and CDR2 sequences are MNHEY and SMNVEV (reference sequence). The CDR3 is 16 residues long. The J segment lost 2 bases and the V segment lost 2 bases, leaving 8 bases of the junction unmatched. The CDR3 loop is CASSLTWTGGNYGYTF. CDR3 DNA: TGTGCCAGCAGTTTAACTTGGACAGGCGGAAACTATGGCTACACCTTC.

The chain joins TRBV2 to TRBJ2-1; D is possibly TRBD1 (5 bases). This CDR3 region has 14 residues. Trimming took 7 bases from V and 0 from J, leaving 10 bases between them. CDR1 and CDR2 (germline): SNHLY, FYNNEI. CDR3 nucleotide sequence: TGTGCCAGCATCAGGGATCTCTCCTACAATGAGCAGTTCTTC. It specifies CASIRDLSYNEQFF.

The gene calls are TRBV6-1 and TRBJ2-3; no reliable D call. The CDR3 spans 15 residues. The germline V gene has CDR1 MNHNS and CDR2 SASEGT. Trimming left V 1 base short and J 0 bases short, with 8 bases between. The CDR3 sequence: CASSEDGESTDTQYF. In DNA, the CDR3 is TGTGCCAGCAGTGAAGATGGGGAAAGCACAGATACGCAGTATTTT.

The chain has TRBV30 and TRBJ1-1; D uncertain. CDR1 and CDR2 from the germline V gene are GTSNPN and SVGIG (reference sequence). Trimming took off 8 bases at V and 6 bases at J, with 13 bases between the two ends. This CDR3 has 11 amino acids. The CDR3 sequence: CAVSVGAEAFF. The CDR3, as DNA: TGTGCCGTATCAGTGGGAGCTGAAGCTTTCTTT. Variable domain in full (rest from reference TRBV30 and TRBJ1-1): SQTIHQWPATLVQPVGSPLSLECTVEGTSNPNLYWYRQAAGRGLQLLFYSVGIGQISSEVPQNLSASRPQDRQFILSSKKLLLSDSGFYLCAVSVGAEAFFGQGTRLTVV.

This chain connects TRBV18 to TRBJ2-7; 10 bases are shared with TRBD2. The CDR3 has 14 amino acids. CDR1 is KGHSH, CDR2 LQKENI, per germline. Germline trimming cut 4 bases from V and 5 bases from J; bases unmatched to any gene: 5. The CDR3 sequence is CASSRGLAENEQYF. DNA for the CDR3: TGTGCCAGCTCACGCGGACTAGCGGAAAACGAGCAGTACTTC. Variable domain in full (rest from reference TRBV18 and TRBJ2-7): NAGVMQNPRHLVRRRGQEARLRCSPMKGHSHVYWYRQLPEEGLKFMVYLQKENIIDESGMPKERFSAEFPKEGPSILRIQQVVRGDSAAYFCASSRGLAENEQYFGPGTRLTVT.

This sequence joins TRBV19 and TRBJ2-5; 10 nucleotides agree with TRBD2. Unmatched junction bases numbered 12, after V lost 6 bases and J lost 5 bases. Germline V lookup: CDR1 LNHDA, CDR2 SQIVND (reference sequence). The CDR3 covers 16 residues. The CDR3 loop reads CASRRLLAGESETQYF. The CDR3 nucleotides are TGTGCCAGTAGGCGTCTCCTAGCGGGAGAAAGTGAGACCCAGTACTTC. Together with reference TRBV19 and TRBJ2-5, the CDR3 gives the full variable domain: DGGITQSPKYLFRKEGQNVTLSCEQNLNHDAMYWYRQDPGQGLRLIYYSQIVNDFQKGDIAEGYSVSREKKESFPLTVTSAQKNPTAFYLCASRRLLAGESETQYFGPGTRLLVL.

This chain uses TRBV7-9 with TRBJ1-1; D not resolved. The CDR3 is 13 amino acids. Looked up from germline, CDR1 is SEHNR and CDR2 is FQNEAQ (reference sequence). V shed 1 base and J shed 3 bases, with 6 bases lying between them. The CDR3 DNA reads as TGTGCCAGCAGCTTAGTATTGGACACTGAAGCTTTCTTT. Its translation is CASSLVLDTEAFF.

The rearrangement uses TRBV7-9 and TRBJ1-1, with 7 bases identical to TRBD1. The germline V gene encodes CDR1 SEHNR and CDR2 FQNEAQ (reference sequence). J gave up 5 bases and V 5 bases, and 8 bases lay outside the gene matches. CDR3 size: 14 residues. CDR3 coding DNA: TGTGCCAGCAGCCCCCAGACAGGGTGGACTGAAGCTTTCTTT. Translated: CASSPQTGWTEAFF.

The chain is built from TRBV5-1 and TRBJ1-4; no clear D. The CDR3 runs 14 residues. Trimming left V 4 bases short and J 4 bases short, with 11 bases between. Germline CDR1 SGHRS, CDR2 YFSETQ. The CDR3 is CASSREGGNEKLFF. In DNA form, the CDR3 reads TGCGCCAGCAGCCGGGAGGGAGGTAATGAAAAACTGTTTTTT.

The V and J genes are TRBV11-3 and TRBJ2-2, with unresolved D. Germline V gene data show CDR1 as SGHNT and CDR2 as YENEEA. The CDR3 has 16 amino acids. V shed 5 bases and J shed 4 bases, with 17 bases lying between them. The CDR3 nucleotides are TGTGCCAGCAGCCAACAAGGTGGACCCGGCACCGGGGAGCTGTTTTTT. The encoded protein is CASSQQGGPGTGELFF.

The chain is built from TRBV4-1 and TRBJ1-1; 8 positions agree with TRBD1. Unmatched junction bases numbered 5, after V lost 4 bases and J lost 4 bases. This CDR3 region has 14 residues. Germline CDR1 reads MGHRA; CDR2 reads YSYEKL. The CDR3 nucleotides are TGCGCCAGCAGCCCCCGGACAGGGAGCACTGAAGCTTTCTTT. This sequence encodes CASSPRTGSTEAFF.

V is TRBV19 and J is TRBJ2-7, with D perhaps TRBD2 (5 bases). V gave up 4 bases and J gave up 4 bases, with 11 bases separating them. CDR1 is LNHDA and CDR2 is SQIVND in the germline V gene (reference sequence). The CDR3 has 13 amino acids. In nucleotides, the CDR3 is TGTGCCAGTAGTAACCACCTAGCTTACGAGCAGTACTTC. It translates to CASSNHLAYEQYF. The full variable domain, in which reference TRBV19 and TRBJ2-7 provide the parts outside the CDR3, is DGGITQSPKYLFRKEGQNVTLSCEQNLNHDAMYWYRQDPGQGLRLIYYSQIVNDFQKGDIAEGYSVSREKKESFPLTVTSAQKNPTAFYLCASSNHLAYEQYFGPGTRLTVT.

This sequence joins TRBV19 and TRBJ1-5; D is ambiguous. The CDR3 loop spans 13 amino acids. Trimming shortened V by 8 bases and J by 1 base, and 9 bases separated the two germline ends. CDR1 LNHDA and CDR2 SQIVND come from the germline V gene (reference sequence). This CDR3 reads CASRRGSNQPQHF. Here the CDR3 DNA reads TGTGCCAGTCGGAGAGGAAGCAATCAGCCCCAGCATTTT.